This TCR delta chain was observed in a study of Vδ1+ human thymocytes. Study-level findings and limits: In the thymus, TRG and TRD repertoires looked highly polyclonal with Gaussian CDR3 lengths.

The CDR3 extends over 22 amino acids. Losses at the gene ends were 0 bases for V and 0 bases for J; bases not matched to a gene: 22. Per germline, CDR1 TSWWSYY and CDR2 QGS. Turning to this clone: The antigen remains unidentified.

Extracted RNA was reverse transcribed into cDNA. Multiplex PCR used pooled V-gene forward primers and a constant-region reverse primer to amplify CDR3s. TCRdb re-processed the multiplex PCR reads via CATT. The data contain tens of thousands of delta-chain clones, over 13% of them singletons. The rearrangement uses TRDV1 and TRDJ1; 7 bases are shared with TRDD3. The specimen was Vdelta1+ gamma-delta thymocytes from the thymus. Subset described: FACS-sorted CD3+ TCRalphabeta- TCRVdelta1+ TCRVdelta2- thymocytes. The receptor was isolated from a girl less than two years old who had congenital heart surgery. The CDR3 spells CALGELGDHPFGGFEYTDKLIF. CDR3 bases: TGTGCTCTTGGGGAACTTGGAGACCACCCCTTCGGGGGATTTGAGTACACCGATAAACTCATCTTT.